This is a list of T cell receptor beta chains from one sample in a study of blood T cells in healthy people across ages. MiXCR, applied by TCRdb to the 5' RACE reads, yields one record per CDR3 protein. The sample consists of approximately 810,000 distinct CDR3 sequences, about 37% of them appearing once. The sample taken for sequencing was blood. The receptors originated from a man between 18 and 35 years old in good health. Both conserved end residues are part of each CDR3. Each record gives: D gene, J gene, V gene, clone size, CDR3 DNA, CDR3 protein. A D gene is named only where the DNA matches it firmly. The size entry is marked missing in some rows and otherwise reads once, few, many or a size class.

d_gene: .; j_gene: TRBJ2-6; v_gene: TRBV10-3; abundance: many; CDR3nt: TGTGCCATCACACCCTCCTCAGGGCGCTCTGGGGCCAACGTCCTGACTTTC; CDR3aa: CAITPSSGRSGANVLTF
d_gene: TRBD2; j_gene: TRBJ2-5; v_gene: TRBV29-1; abundance: .; CDR3nt: TGCAGCGTTGAGGGGGCCAGACTAGCGGGAGACCAAGAGACCCAGTACTTC; CDR3aa: CSVEGARLAGDQETQYF
d_gene: TRBD1; j_gene: TRBJ1-1; v_gene: TRBV29-1; abundance: once; CDR3nt: TGCAGCGTTGGGAGGGGCAGGGGGCAGGTAGGCACTGAAGCTTTCTTT; CDR3aa: CSVGRGRGQVGTEAFF
d_gene: TRBD2; j_gene: TRBJ2-1; v_gene: TRBV7-3; abundance: few; CDR3nt: TGTGCCAGCAGCTCCACCCGGCTAGCGGGGGGAAGAAGCTCCTACAATGAGCAGTTCTTC; CDR3aa: CASSSTRLAGGRSSYNEQFF
d_gene: .; j_gene: TRBJ2-1; v_gene: TRBV7-2; abundance: few; CDR3nt: TGTGCCAGCAGCCCACGCGGGCCCACCCAAAATGAGCAGTTCTTC; CDR3aa: CASSPRGPTQNEQFF
d_gene: .; j_gene: TRBJ1-2; v_gene: TRBV20-1; abundance: many; CDR3nt: TGCAGTGCTAGAGTAAGGCCCACTTCGGAGGCTAACTATGGCTACACCTTC; CDR3aa: CSARVRPTSEANYGYTF
d_gene: TRBD1; j_gene: TRBJ2-7; v_gene: TRBV12-3/TRBV12-4; abundance: .; CDR3nt: TGTGCCAGCAGTACCGGGACAGACTACGAGCAGTACTTC; CDR3aa: CASSTGTDYEQYF
d_gene: TRBD1; j_gene: TRBJ2-1; v_gene: TRBV5-1; abundance: many; CDR3nt: TGCGCCAGCAGCCTGGGGCGGGACAGGGACTACAATGAGCAGTTCTTC; CDR3aa: CASSLGRDRDYNEQFF
d_gene: TRBD2; j_gene: TRBJ2-3; v_gene: TRBV7-2; abundance: many; CDR3nt: TGTGCCAGCAGCTTATGGGGAGGGGTGACAGATACGCAGTATTTT; CDR3aa: CASSLWGGVTDTQYF
d_gene: TRBD2; j_gene: TRBJ2-5; v_gene: TRBV7-2; abundance: many; CDR3nt: TGTGCCAGCAGCTTAGGGGGAGGGATCGGAGAGACCCAGTACTTC; CDR3aa: CASSLGGGIGETQYF
d_gene: TRBD1; j_gene: TRBJ2-1; v_gene: TRBV5-1; abundance: few; CDR3nt: TGCGCCAGCTTTGGACAGGGTGGAGGAGAGCAGTTCTTC; CDR3aa: CASFGQGGGEQFF
d_gene: .; j_gene: TRBJ1-1; v_gene: TRBV20-1; abundance: .; CDR3nt: TGCAGTGCTAGAGGGCCCGAAAAAGGAGCTTTCTTT; CDR3aa: CSARGPEKGAFF
d_gene: .; j_gene: TRBJ1-5; v_gene: TRBV20-1; abundance: once; CDR3nt: TGCAGTGCTACAGGGGATGATCAGCCCCAGCATTTT; CDR3aa: CSATGDDQPQHF
d_gene: TRBD2; j_gene: TRBJ2-7; v_gene: TRBV27; abundance: .; CDR3nt: TGTGCCAGCAGTAGGGGACTAGCTTCCTACAATGAGCAGTACTTC; CDR3aa: CASSRGLASYNEQYF
d_gene: TRBD1; j_gene: TRBJ1-2; v_gene: TRBV7-2; abundance: .; CDR3nt: TGTGCCACCTTCTCGACAGGGGGGGCCTATGGCTACATCTTC; CDR3aa: CATFSTGGAYGYIF
d_gene: .; j_gene: TRBJ2-7; v_gene: TRBV13; abundance: .; CDR3nt: TGTGCCAGCAGCTTCCCTAGCAATGAGCAGTACTTC; CDR3aa: CASSFPSNEQYF
d_gene: TRBD2; j_gene: TRBJ2-3; v_gene: TRBV7-9; abundance: many; CDR3nt: TGTGCCAGCAGCTTACGGGGAGGGCCCCCAGATACGCAGTATTTT; CDR3aa: CASSLRGGPPDTQYF
d_gene: .; j_gene: TRBJ2-1; v_gene: TRBV5-5; abundance: .; CDR3nt: TGCGCCGGCAGCTTGGAACAGGGCACCTACAATGAGCAGTTCTTC; CDR3aa: CAGSLEQGTYNEQFF
d_gene: .; j_gene: TRBJ2-7; v_gene: TRBV6-6; abundance: many; CDR3nt: TGTGCCACCTCCAGGGGTTTTTACGAGCAGTACTTC; CDR3aa: CATSRGFYEQYF
d_gene: .; j_gene: TRBJ2-3; v_gene: TRBV7-9; abundance: few; CDR3nt: TGTGCCAGCAGCTTGGGTATGGGTGTGACAGATACGCAGTATTTT; CDR3aa: CASSLGMGVTDTQYF
d_gene: .; j_gene: TRBJ1-5; v_gene: TRBV10-3; abundance: .; CDR3nt: TGTGCCATCAGTGGAGGCATGGCTCAGCCCCAGCATTTT; CDR3aa: CAISGGMAQPQHF
d_gene: TRBD1; j_gene: TRBJ2-1; v_gene: TRBV10-3; abundance: many; CDR3nt: TGTGCCATCAAGGGGGGGCCCGGGACAGGGAACAATGAGCAGTTCTTC; CDR3aa: CAIKGGPGTGNNEQFF